The 9 T cell receptor beta chains in this list originate from one sample, sequenced in a study of cytomegalovirus exposure and HLA in healthy donors. This PCR relied on a set of 60 Vbeta primers and 13 Jbeta primers. Data came from immunoSEQ multiplex PCR; TCRdb stores just in-frame clones and leaves some out. This table has approximately 150,000 clones, about 64% appearing once. The specimen sequenced was PBMCs. These receptors were obtained from a man aged 50-60 years in good health and CMV-seronegative.

The V gene is TRBV7-9, the J gene TRBJ1-1, with 8 bases fitting TRBD1. Trimming cost V 2 bases and J 0 bases; bases outside gene matches: 5. Germline lookup yields CDR1 SEHNR and CDR2 FQNEAQ (reference sequence). The CDR3 totals 16 residues. CDR3 bases: TGTGCCAGCAGCTTACAGGGACAGGCCCTGAACACTGAAGCTTTCTTT. It encodes CASSLQGQALNTEAFF.

This chain uses TRBV7-3 with TRBJ2-2, with TRBD1 identical over 10 bases. This CDR3 is built from 16 residues. Losses at the gene ends were 5 bases for V and 1 base for J; bases not matched to a gene: 4. Germline CDR1 SGHTA, CDR2 FQGTGA. CDR3 nucleotides: TGTGCCAGCAGCCAGGGACAGGGGTTGAACACCGGGGAGCTGTTTTTT. Its protein product is CASSQGQGLNTGELFF. The whole variable domain, remainder taken from reference TRBV7-3 and TRBJ2-2, is GAGVSQTPSNKVTEKGKYVELRCDPISGHTALYWYRQSLGQGPEFLIYFQGTGAADDSGLPNDRFFAVRPEGSVSTLKIQRTERGDSAVYLCASSQGQGLNTGELFFGEGSRLTVL.

This sequence joins TRBV6-6 and TRBJ2-2; 7 bases are shared with TRBD1. After removal of 7 bases from V and 1 base from J, the junction contained 9 bases not matched to a gene. CDR3 length equals 16 residues. Germline CDR1 MNHNY, CDR2 SVGAGI (reference sequence). The CDR3 loop is CASTDLQGRNTGELFF. DNA of the CDR3: TGTGCCAGCACCGACTTACAGGGGCGGAACACCGGGGAGCTGTTTTTT.

This chain uses TRBV15 with TRBJ1-1; D is perhaps TRBD1 (5 bases). The CDR3 is 16 residues long. V was shortened by 0 bases and J by 4 bases, with 15 bases between the two germline ends. Germline V lookup: CDR1 LNHNV, CDR2 YYDKDF (reference sequence). CDR3 bases: TGTGCCACCAGCAGAGAGTCGGGGCGGGGAGGCACTGAAGCTTTCTTT. Amino acid sequence: CATSRESGRGGTEAFF.

V usage is TRBV6-4 and J usage is TRBJ1-2; D gene ambiguous. CDR1 and CDR2 (germline): MRHNA, SNTAGT. CDR3 length equals 15 residues. With 6 bases removed from V and 2 bases from J, the gap between germline ends came to 16 bases. The CDR3 region has the DNA TGTGCCAGCAGCCCTGGCGGGCTTGGAAACTATGGCTACACCTTC. This encodes CASSPGGLGNYGYTF.

The chain recombines TRBV6-5 with TRBJ1-4; unclear D gene. Trimming removed 6 bases at V and 0 bases at J, with 5 bases between. The CDR3 runs 13 residues. Looked up from germline, CDR1 is MNHEY and CDR2 is SVGAGI. The CDR3 loop is CASRAPTNEKLFF. The DNA for the CDR3 is TGTGCCAGCAGGGCCCCAACTAATGAAAAACTGTTTTTT.

This chain uses TRBV11-2 with TRBJ2-1; TRBD2 matches at 8 bases. The CDR3 loop spans 16 amino acids. Trimming took 3 bases from V and 2 from J; bases not matched to a gene: 6. The germline gives CDR1 SGHAT, CDR2 FQNNGV. Written as DNA, the CDR3 is TGTGCCAGCAGCTTCCTCGCGGGGGGCGCCTACAATGAGCAGTTCTTC. The encoded protein is CASSFLAGGAYNEQFF. The full variable domain, rest sourced from reference TRBV11-2 and TRBJ2-1, is EAGVAQSPRYKIIEKRQSVAFWCNPISGHATLYWYQQILGQGPKLLIQFQNNGVVDDSQLPKDRFSAERLKGVDSTLKIQPAKLEDSAVYLCASSFLAGGAYNEQFFGPGTRLTVL.

The V gene is TRBV7-2, the J gene TRBJ1-2; the D is unclear. The CDR3 has 13 amino acids. CDR1 and CDR2 (germline): SGHTA, FQGNSA. V lost 1 base, J lost 6 bases, and 9 bases lay in between. Here the CDR3 reads CASSLVTVDGYTF. CDR3 sequence (DNA): TGTGCCAGCAGCTTAGTTACTGTGGATGGCTACACCTTC.

This chain uses TRBV4-2 with TRBJ2-5, with TRBD2 identical over 10 bases. Germline V gene data show CDR1 as LGHNA and CDR2 as YNFKEQ. V lost 1 base and J lost 0; bases outside the gene matches: 5. The CDR3 is 17 amino acids. In DNA form, the CDR3 reads TGTGCCAGCAGCCAAGGACTAGCGGGCAGGTACCAAGAGACCCAGTACTTC. Amino acids: CASSQGLAGRYQETQYF.